This T cell receptor beta chain was sequenced during a study of shared clonotypes between healthy human individuals. Background on the study: Sampling drew on donors who were a couple of women and a few men aged 18 to 49.

A remark on this clone: The antigen is not known.

Naive CD8 cells, CD45RO-negative and positively selected for CCR7, excluded terminally differentiated effector memory CD45RA+ cells. General study results and limits: When compared with the clonotypes that were shared by all four sorted-subset donors, the non-shared clonotypes turned out to have lower generation probabilities. Among a few donors, roughly 5% of naive CD4 clonotypes were found in common. The represented genetic and exposure-history diversity was limited by the small number of donors.

This CDR3 comprises 11 residues. Per germline, CDR1 SGDLS and CDR2 YYNGEE. Measured with immunoSEQ multiplex PCR; TCRdb has only the in-frame clones, and not every one. Altogether approximately 2,200,000 clones are present, approximately 94% being singletons, with the ten largest covering around 1.7%. Sequencing input: naive CD8+ T cells from PBMCs. V usage is TRBV9 and J usage is TRBJ2-5, with D hard to call. The DNA end is more similar to TRBJ2-7, so the J call may be wrong. This TCR was recovered from a man aged 18 to 35 in good health. Some clones in this sample may be carry-over from other donors' samples. The CDR3 loop is CASSVAYEQYF. The DNA for the CDR3 is TGTGCCAGCAGCGTAGCGTACGAGCAGTACTTC.